Each of the 6 T cell receptor beta chains below was sequenced from the same sample in a study of blood T cell repertoires in COVID-19. The protocol was immunoSEQ multiplex PCR, while the TCRdb copy is restricted to in-frame clones and leaves out a portion. Counted here are some 280,000 clones, around four fifths occurring once; the ten biggest clones make up 4.1%. The sample consisted of peripheral blood. These receptors were obtained from a woman aged 50 to 60 with active or convalescent COVID-19.

This sequence joins TRBV6-5 and TRBJ1-3, with D possibly matching TRBD1 (5 bases). Trimming removed 7 bases at V and 2 bases at J, with 9 bases between. This CDR3 comprises 13 residues. Germline V gene lookup returns CDR1 MNHEY and CDR2 SVGAGI. The DNA of the CDR3 is TGTGCCAGCAAGCAGGGTGCTGGAAACACCATATATTTT. Protein sequence: CASKQGAGNTIYF.

This clone came up once. The rearrangement joins TRBV19 to TRBJ1-5, with 9 bases identical to TRBD1. Per germline, CDR1 LNHDA and CDR2 SQIVND (reference sequence). The CDR3 sequence is 15 residues long. Trimming at V came to 5 bases and at J to 2 bases, leaving 4 bases not matched to a gene. The CDR3 DNA follows: TGTGCCAGTAGTCGACAGGGGGGGGGCAATCAGCCCCAGCATTTT. Translated, it gives CASSRQGGGNQPQHF.

A remark on this clone: A junction boundary mismatches the germline segment, possibly from a read error. The V and J genes are TRBV19 and TRBJ2-1; TRBD2 might be the D (6 bases). Germline values: CDR1 LNHDA, CDR2 SQIVND (reference sequence). The CDR3 consists of 16 residues. The CDR3 bases are TGTGCCAGTAGTATAGTGGGCGGGATCGCCTACAATGAGCGGTTCTTC. It is translated as CASSIVGGIAYNERFF.

The V call is TRBV6-5, the J call TRBJ2-7, with 8 positions matching TRBD2. Unmatched junction bases numbered 7, after V lost 8 bases and J lost 1 base. The CDR3 spans 14 residues. The germline V gene encodes CDR1 MNHEY and CDR2 SVGAGI. The CDR3 is CASLEAGVSYEQYF. CDR3 DNA: TGTGCCAGCCTAGAAGCGGGGGTGTCCTACGAGCAGTACTTC.

This clone has a single count. The gene calls are TRBV18 and TRBJ2-7, with D tentatively TRBD2 (5 bases). Germline values: CDR1 KGHSH, CDR2 LQKENI. There are 15 residues in the CDR3. V was trimmed by 0 bases and J by 3 bases, leaving 12 bases between them. The CDR3 here is CASSPPRAGGYEQYF. The CDR3 DNA is TGTGCCAGCTCACCACCCCGGGCGGGCGGCTACGAGCAGTACTTC.

V is TRBV3-1 (or the pseudogene TRBV3-2) and J is TRBJ1-1; 9 nucleotides agree with TRBD1. Germline V gene data show CDR1 as LGHDT and CDR2 as YNNKEL (reference sequence). Trimming at V came to 4 bases and at J to 8 bases, leaving 20 bases not matched to a gene. The CDR3 totals 18 residues. CDR3 DNA: TGTGCCAGCAGCCCAAGGGCGGGACAGGGCGGTCGGAATTCCGAAGCTTTCTTT. Amino acids: CASSPRAGQGGRNSEAFF.